Listed below are T cell receptor beta chains from one sample, sequenced in a study of CD8 T cells in ankylosing spondylitis. TCRdb used MiXCR to reprocess the 5' RACE reads, holding one entry per CDR3 protein. Altogether approximately 350,000 distinct CDR3 sequences are present, approximately 15% being singletons, with the ten largest covering about 1%. Source material: blood, either unsorted or a sorted T cell fraction (not recorded which). The receptors originated from a male donor with ankylosing spondylitis or in good health (not recorded which). Both conserved end residues are part of each CDR3. A D gene is named only where the DNA matches it firmly. Part of the rows lack a size; the others show once, few, many or a class for expanded clones.

- TRBJ2-7 - TRBV23-1 CASSQSCGTYEQYF TGCGCCAGCAGTCAATCGTGCGGGACCTACGAGCAGTACTTC
few TRBJ1-3 - TRBV5-1 CASSAGSAAGNTIYF TGCGCCAGCAGCGCTGGGTCCGCCGCTGGAAACACCATATATTTT
few TRBJ2-3 - TRBV3-1 CASSQERIGGTDTQYF TGTGCCAGCAGCCAAGAGAGAATAGGAGGCACAGATACGCAGTATTTT
- TRBJ2-1 TRBD2 TRBV7-2 CASSLKVGGFVGNEQFF TGTGCCAGCAGCTTAAAAGTCGGGGGGTTTGTGGGCAATGAGCAGTTCTTC
many TRBJ2-5 - TRBV4-1 CASSQDRGGVQETQYF TGCGCCAGCAGCCAAGATCGTGGCGGGGTTCAAGAGACCCAGTACTTC
few TRBJ1-5 TRBD1 TRBV7-2 CASSRRGGWNQPQHF TGTGCCAGCAGCCGCAGGGGGGGATGGAATCAGCCCCAGCATTTT
many TRBJ2-2 TRBD2 TRBV5-1 CASSLDTSGRRTGELFF TGCGCCAGCAGCTTGGACACTAGCGGGAGAAGGACCGGGGAGCTGTTTTTT
few TRBJ1-1 - TRBV3-1 CASSSRRGGTEAFF TGTGCCAGCAGCTCTCGCAGGGGAGGAACTGAAGCTTTCTTT
few TRBJ2-3 TRBD2 TRBV7-2 CASSLVAGSGTDTQYF TGTGCCAGCAGCTTGGTAGCGGGGTCGGGCACAGATACGCAGTATTTT
many TRBJ1-1 - TRBV6-1 CASSEPNTEAFF TGTGCCAGCAGTGAACCGAACACTGAAGCTTTCTTT
- TRBJ2-1 TRBD2 TRBV6-6 CASRTSGGEQFF TGTGCCAGCAGGACAAGCGGGGGTGAGCAGTTCTTC
many TRBJ2-1 - TRBV4-1 CASSQGEAPQFF TGCGCCAGCAGCCAAGGGGAGGCCCCACAGTTCTTC
few TRBJ2-3 TRBD2 TRBV5-1 CASSLFRTSGGAADTQYF TGCGCCAGCAGCTTGTTCCGCACTAGCGGGGGGGCCGCAGATACGCAGTATTTT
- TRBJ1-3 - TRBV3-1 CASSQSRGTGNTIYF TGTGCCAGCAGCCAAAGTCGCGGGACAGGAAACACCATATATTTT
many TRBJ2-7 TRBD1 TRBV5-1 CASSSGTGGNEQYF TGCGCCAGCAGCTCGGGGACAGGGGGCAACGAGCAGTACTTC
many TRBJ2-3 TRBD2 TRBV20-1 CSASGTKDTQYF TGCAGTGCTTCCGGGACTAAAGATACGCAGTATTTT
few TRBJ2-3 - TRBV11-2 CASSLGSPSTDTQYF TGTGCCAGCAGCTTAGGCAGCCCCAGCACAGATACGCAGTATTTT
few TRBJ2-5 - TRBV10-2 CASSRQGGQETQYF TGCGCCAGCTCCCGGCAAGGGGGCCAAGAGACCCAGTACTTC
- TRBJ1-5 - TRBV10-1 CASSESGRNQPQHF TGCGCCAGCAGTGAGTCCGGCAGGAATCAGCCCCAGCATTTT
few TRBJ2-1 - TRBV20-1 CSARGDNSPEQFF TGCAGTGCTAGAGGTGATAATAGTCCTGAGCAGTTCTTC
few TRBJ2-1 TRBD2 TRBV11-2 CASSSDSGAAASYNEQFF TGTGCCAGCAGCTCAGATAGCGGGGCCGCCGCATCCTACAATGAGCAGTTCTTC
few TRBJ1-4 - TRBV20-1 CSASGDTNEKLFF TGCAGTGCTTCAGGGGACACTAATGAAAAACTGTTTTTT
- TRBJ2-1 TRBD2 TRBV20-1 CSARAFGTSGDLSYNEQFF TGCAGTGCTAGAGCTTTCGGGACTAGCGGTGATTTATCCTACAATGAGCAGTTCTTC
few TRBJ2-3 - TRBV2 CASSPGLPVSTDTQYF TGTGCCAGCAGTCCCGGTCTGCCTGTTAGCACAGATACGCAGTATTTT
few TRBJ2-2 - TRBV5-1 CASSLLATTGELFF TGCGCCAGCAGCCTTCTAGCGACCACCGGGGAGCTGTTTTTT
few TRBJ2-4 - TRBV2 CASVGNIQYF TGTGCCAGCGTAGGAAACATTCAGTACTTC
- TRBJ2-3 TRBD2 TRBV5-1 CASSPRSGGIDTQYF TGCGCCAGCAGTCCTCGGAGCGGGGGGATAGATACGCAGTATTTT
few TRBJ2-7 - TRBV12-3/TRBV12-4 CASSLEPPYEQYF TGTGCCAGCAGTTTAGAACCCCCGTACGAGCAGTACTTC
- TRBJ2-1 TRBD1 TRBV12-3/TRBV12-4 CASRALTGGPLGNEQFF TGTGCCAGCAGGGCCTTGACAGGGGGGCCACTAGGGAATGAGCAGTTCTTC
few TRBJ1-3 - TRBV20-1 CSARGSGNTIYF TGCAGTGCTAGGGGGTCTGGAAACACCATATATTTT
few TRBJ2-1 - TRBV14 CASSQTLRNNEQFF TGTGCCAGCAGCCAAACACTCCGGAACAATGAGCAGTTCTTC
- TRBJ2-4 - TRBV3-1 CASSQGGGPNIQYF TGTGCCAGCAGCCAAGGTGGTGGACCGAACATTCAGTACTTC
- TRBJ2-5 - TRBV5-6 CASTPSGYQETQYF TGTGCCAGCACTCCGAGCGGGTACCAAGAGACCCAGTACTTC
many TRBJ1-6 - TRBV11-1 CASSLGGGPSSYNSPLHF TGTGCCAGCAGCTTAGGAGGGGGGCCCAGCTCCTATAATTCACCCCTCCACTTT
- TRBJ2-1 - TRBV19 CASRASREGGYNEQFF TGTGCCAGTAGAGCGAGCAGGGAGGGGGGGTACAATGAGCAGTTCTTC
few TRBJ2-7 - TRBV6-5 CASSYSRGRGDEQYF TGTGCCAGCAGTTACTCCCGCGGGCGGGGTGACGAGCAGTACTTC
- TRBJ2-7 TRBD2 TRBV3-1 CASSQGGRASGRLRGYEQYF TGTGCCAGCAGCCAAGGGGGGAGGGCTAGCGGGAGGCTGAGGGGTTACGAGCAGTACTTC
many TRBJ2-7 - TRBV10-3 CAISETASYEQYF TGTGCCATCAGTGAGACAGCCTCCTACGAGCAGTACTTC